One sample yielded the 23 T cell receptor beta chains listed below, sequenced in a study of cytotoxic CD8 clonotypes in ibrutinib-treated CLL. Sequencing was performed with immunoSEQ multiplex PCR; in TCRdb, only in-frame clones are kept and a portion is missing. Seen here are around 310,000 clones, 70% to 80% observed once, and the top ten hold about 6.3%. The material sequenced was PBMCs, taken before ibrutinib treatment. The receptors here all came from a human donor with chronic lymphocytic leukemia.

This rearrangement joins TRBV5-1 to TRBJ2-3; TRBD2 matches at 8 bases. CDR1 SGHRS and CDR2 YFSETQ come from the germline V gene. This CDR3 contains 16 residues. The J segment lost 1 base and the V segment lost 4 bases, leaving 8 bases of the junction unmatched. The CDR3 sequence: CASSPSLAARTDTQYF. CDR3 DNA sequence: TGCGCCAGCAGCCCCTCACTAGCGGCGCGCACAGATACGCAGTATTTT.

This chain connects TRBV29-1 to TRBJ2-7; D gene ambiguous. Per germline, CDR1 SQVTM and CDR2 ANQGSEA. CDR3 length equals 13 residues. The germline V and J ends were trimmed by 0 bases and 3 bases, with 9 bases remaining between them. The chain's CDR3 is CSVEDSIVYEQYF. The CDR3 nucleotides read TGCAGCGTTGAAGACAGTATCGTCTACGAGCAGTACTTC.

The rearrangement joins TRBV4-1 to TRBJ2-1; 10 nucleotides agree with TRBD2. Germline V gene lookup returns CDR1 MGHRA and CDR2 YSYEKL. The CDR3 sequence is 15 residues long. V trimming: 2 bases; J trimming: 7 bases; junction bases outside the gene matches: 5. In DNA, the CDR3 is TGCGCCAGCAGCCAACTAGCGGGAGTTCGGAATGAGCAGTTCTTC. Translated, it gives CASSQLAGVRNEQFF.

The V gene is TRBV7-7, the J gene TRBJ2-5; a possible D gene is TRBD2 (5 bases). CDR3 length: 13 amino acids. Germline V gene data show CDR1 as SSHAT and CDR2 as FNYEAQ (reference sequence). V lost 2 bases and J lost 5, with 9 bases in between. The CDR3 reads CASSLTVAETQYF. In DNA form, the CDR3 reads TGTGCCAGCAGCTTAACGGTAGCGGAGACCCAGTACTTC.

V is TRBV29-1 and J is TRBJ2-3, with D hard to call. Looked up from germline, CDR1 is SQVTM and CDR2 is ANQGSEA. This CDR3 contains 14 residues. V was cut by 2 bases and J by 3 bases, with 12 bases left in between. The CDR3 loop reads CSVETGWLTDTQYF. In DNA, the CDR3 is TGCAGCGTTGAAACGGGTTGGCTAACAGATACGCAGTATTTT.

The V call is TRBV11-2, the J call TRBJ2-7; D is ambiguous. Trimming took off 2 bases at V and 4 bases at J, with 6 bases between the two ends. CDR3 size: 12 residues. Germline V lookup: CDR1 SGHAT, CDR2 FQNNGV. CDR3: CASSLSYYEQYF. In DNA form, the CDR3 reads TGTGCCAGCAGCTTAAGCTATTACGAGCAGTACTTC.

There are a few counts of this clone. The junction differs from germline at one of its ends, possibly a read error. V is TRBV18 and J is TRBJ2-3; D is perhaps TRBD1 (6 bases). Looked up from germline, CDR1 is KGHSH and CDR2 is LQKENI. This CDR3 comprises 16 residues. This CDR3 reads CANSPAGTTSTDTQYF. The CDR3 DNA is TGTGCCAACTCACCTGCCGGGACAACTAGCACAGATACGCAGTATTTT.

This clone was counted once. The rearrangement links TRBV2 to TRBJ2-7; 8 nucleotides line up with TRBD2. Unmatched junction bases numbered 7, after V lost 6 bases and J lost 6 bases. This CDR3 is built from 13 residues. Germline-derived CDR1 and CDR2 are SNHLY and FYNNEI. The DNA for the CDR3 is TGTGCCAGCAGGGGGACTAGAAAACCCGAGCAGTACTTC. Protein: CASRGTRKPEQYF.

This clone is a singleton in its sample. The chain carries TRBV19 and TRBJ2-7; 7 positions match TRBD2. The V gene end was trimmed by 6 bases and the J gene end by 0 bases; junction bases not matched to a gene: 8. This CDR3 comprises 15 residues. Germline V CDR1 and CDR2: LNHDA, SQIVND (reference sequence). The CDR3 sequence is CASRHGGSGSYEQYF. The DNA for the CDR3 is TGTGCCAGTAGGCATGGCGGGAGCGGCTCCTACGAGCAGTACTTC. The whole variable domain, remainder taken from reference TRBV19 and TRBJ2-7, is DGGITQSPKYLFRKEGQNVTLSCEQNLNHDAMYWYRQDPGQGLRLIYYSQIVNDFQKGDIAEGYSVSREKKESFPLTVTSAQKNPTAFYLCASRHGGSGSYEQYFGPGTRLTVT.

The genes are TRBV4-1 and TRBJ2-7; 8 bases align to TRBD1. V lost 3 bases, J lost 2 bases, and 9 bases stayed unmatched. Germline V gene data show CDR1 as MGHRA and CDR2 as YSYEKL. The CDR3 totals 16 residues. The CDR3 loop is CASSQQDRVITYEQYF. The CDR3 DNA is TGCGCCAGCAGCCAGCAGGACAGGGTCATTACCTACGAGCAGTACTTC.

Only one count was recorded for this clone. The chain couples TRBV7-9 to TRBJ2-7; 11 nucleotides align to TRBD2. The CDR3 covers 17 residues. Germline V lookup: CDR1 SEHNR, CDR2 FQNEAQ (reference sequence). The V and J ends lost 4 bases and 2 bases, in that order; junction bases with no gene match: 10. The CDR3 coding sequence is TGTGCCAGCAGCTCGGGGGGGACTAGCGGAAGTCCCTACGAGCAGTACTTC. Translated, it gives CASSSGGTSGSPYEQYF.

The chain couples TRBV6-1 to TRBJ1-2; D call uncertain. Germline CDR1 is MNHNS and CDR2 is SASEGT. The CDR3 contains 13 residues. V was clipped by 0 bases and J by 7 bases, with 9 bases between them. The CDR3 DNA follows: TGTGCCAGCAGTGAAGCGGAAACCCGTGGCTACACCTTC. Its translation: CASSEAETRGYTF.

The V gene is TRBV9, the J gene TRBJ2-7; 12 bases agree with TRBD2. Germline V gene data show CDR1 as SGDLS and CDR2 as YYNGEE. The CDR3 spans 14 residues. V dropped 3 bases and J dropped 3; count of bases not matched to a gene: 1. The CDR3: CASSASGGDYEQYF. The CDR3 region has the DNA TGTGCCAGCAGCGCTAGCGGGGGGGACTACGAGCAGTACTTC.

The chain is built from TRBV7-3 and TRBJ2-2; possible D gene TRBD2, 6 bases. The V gene lost 4 bases and the J gene lost 4 bases, with 13 bases spanning the gap. Germline loops: CDR1 SGHTA, CDR2 FQGTGA. The length of the CDR3 is 15 residues. The CDR3 region has the DNA TGTGCCAGCAGCTCGTATGGGGGGAGCACCGGGGAGCTGTTTTTT. This translates into CASSSYGGSTGELFF. Filled out from reference TRBV7-3 and TRBJ2-2, the complete variable domain reads GAGVSQTPSNKVTEKGKYVELRCDPISGHTALYWYRQSLGQGPEFLIYFQGTGAADDSGLPNDRFFAVRPEGSVSTLKIQRTERGDSAVYLCASSSYGGSTGELFFGEGSRLTVL.

The V gene is TRBV5-1, the J gene TRBJ2-5; 12 positions agree with TRBD2. This CDR3 is built from 14 residues. The V segment lost 4 bases and the J segment 4 bases; nucleotides outside the gene matches: 2. Germline V lookup: CDR1 SGHRS, CDR2 YFSETQ. The CDR3 region has the DNA TGCGCCAGCAGCCCGACTAGCGGGAGAGAGACCCAGTACTTC. This translates into CASSPTSGRETQYF.

CDR3 sequence: CASSILAVSGEQYF. CDR3 DNA sequence: TGTGCCAGCAGCATTCTAGCGGTTTCGGGAGAGCAGTACTTC. The chain links TRBV5-6 to TRBJ2-7, with 7 bases fitting TRBD2. Per germline, CDR1 SGHDT and CDR2 YYEEEE. This CDR3 region has 14 residues. V shed 4 bases and J 7 bases; nucleotides not matched to a gene: 11. The full variable domain, with the rest looked up from reference TRBV5-6 and TRBJ2-7, is DAGVTQSPTHLIKTRGQQVTLRCSPKSGHDTVSWYQQALGQGPQFIFQYYEEEERQRGNFPDRFSGHQFPNYSSELNVNALLLGDSALYLCASSILAVSGEQYFGPGTRLTVT.

The V call is TRBV7-2, the J call TRBJ2-7; weak D call: TRBD1 (5 bases). Trimming stripped 5 bases from V and 3 bases from J, with 14 bases between. The CDR3 contains 14 residues. Germline-derived CDR1 and CDR2 are SGHTA and FQGNSA. The CDR3 loop is CASSTQMQGYEQYF. In nucleotides, the CDR3 is TGTGCCAGCAGCACCCAAATGCAGGGCTACGAGCAGTACTTC.

The chain couples TRBV6-1 to TRBJ2-2; 7 nucleotides line up with TRBD1. Germline V gene data show CDR1 as MNHNS and CDR2 as SASEGT. V lost 6 bases to trimming and J lost 13 bases; unmatched junction nucleotides: 5. The CDR3 is made up of 11 amino acids. CDR3 nucleotides: TGTGCCAGCAGGAGACAGGGTGTGCTGTTTTTT. Translation gives CASRRQGVLFF.

This chain uses TRBV6-6 with TRBJ1-2, with TRBD1 matching over 7 bases. V dropped 2 bases and J dropped 8; count of bases not matched to a gene: 8. This CDR3 comprises 14 residues. Germline V gene lookup returns CDR1 MNHNY and CDR2 SVGAGI (reference sequence). The CDR3 DNA follows: TGTGCCAGCAGTTACCAATCAGGGGGTTACGGCTACACCTTC. It translates to CASSYQSGGYGYTF.

The chain uses TRBV4-3 and TRBJ1-2, with D unresolved. The germline gives CDR1 LGHNA, CDR2 YSLEER. The CDR3 extends over 12 amino acids. Trimming removed 0 bases at V and 7 bases at J, with 6 bases between. The CDR3 DNA reads TGCGCCAGCAGCCAAGACATCTGTGGCTACACCTTC. It translates to CASSQDICGYTF.

The rearrangement joins TRBV2 to TRBJ2-3, with D possibly being TRBD2 (6 bases). The ends were cut back, 7 bases at V and 8 bases at J, with 16 bases in the middle. The CDR3 consists of 13 residues. Germline V gene lookup returns CDR1 SNHLY and CDR2 FYNNEI. Written as DNA, the CDR3 is TGTGCCAGCAAACGGGAGAGTTTAGGTACGCAGTATTTT. Translation: CASKRESLGTQYF.

This clone was seen only a few times. This same CDR3 is encoded by further DNA sequences in the sample. The rearrangement joins TRBV5-6 to TRBJ2-1; TRBD2 matches at 7 bases. Germline V lookup: CDR1 SGHDT, CDR2 YYEEEE. Trimming at V came to 5 bases and at J to 4 bases, leaving 3 bases not matched to a gene. The CDR3 length is 13 residues. CDR3 sequence: CASSSGGYNEQFF. The CDR3 DNA reads TGTGCCAGCAGTTCGGGAGGTTACAATGAGCAGTTCTTC.

The chain recombines TRBV11-3 with TRBJ2-3; a possible D gene is TRBD2 (5 bases). The germline CDR1 and CDR2 sequences are SGHNT and YENEEA. This CDR3 spans 12 amino acids. Deletions cut 4 bases from V and 6 bases from J, with 8 bases between. The CDR3 nucleotides read TGTGCCAGCAGCTCGGGAATGGATACGCAGTATTTT. Amino acid sequence: CASSSGMDTQYF.